This record concerns one T cell receptor beta chain sequence. Its target is unknown. The record originates from a study of beta chain features in type 1 diabetes. Study details: In age, gender and cell yields, patients were similar to healthy donors.

Germline V gene sequence: CDR1 SGHVS, CDR2 FQNEAQ. This CDR3 is built from 14 residues. The V end was cut by 5 bases, the J end by 9 bases, with 17 bases between. Whole-study findings and limits: PCR, the amplification step, might favor shorter templates, equally in patients and controls. For Type 1 diabetes patients, all four CD4+ subsets carried TCRB CDR3s that were moderately but significantly shorter.

Cells sorted by CD45RO/CCR7/CD25/CD127/CD95/CD27 comprised CD4+ naive, central memory, regulatory and stem cell-like memory cells. Sequencing targeted expressed TCRB transcripts, as all isolated RNA had been reverse transcribed. Libraries were prepared by immunoSEQ multiplex PCR; TCRdb keeps only in-frame clonotypes and omits some of them. This sample has under 950,000 clones; 15% to 20% occur once, and the top ten carry 0.023%. The sample taken for sequencing was naive CD4+ T cells from blood. V gene TRBV7-8 combines with J gene TRBJ2-1; no definite D call. The clonotype comes from a woman between 18 and 29 years old in good health. In nucleotides, the CDR3 is TGTGCCAGCAGCCCTCAACGGGCTAGTGGTGAGCAGTTCTTC. Amino acid sequence: CASSPQRASGEQFF.